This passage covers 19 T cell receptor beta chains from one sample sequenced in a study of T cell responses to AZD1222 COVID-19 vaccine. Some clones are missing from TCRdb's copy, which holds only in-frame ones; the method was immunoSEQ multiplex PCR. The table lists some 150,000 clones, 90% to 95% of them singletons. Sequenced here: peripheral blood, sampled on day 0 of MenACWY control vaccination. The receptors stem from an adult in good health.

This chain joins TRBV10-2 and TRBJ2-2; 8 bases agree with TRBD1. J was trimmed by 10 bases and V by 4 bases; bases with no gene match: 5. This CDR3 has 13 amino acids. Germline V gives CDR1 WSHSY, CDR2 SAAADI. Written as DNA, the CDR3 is TGCGCCAGCAGTGGGCAGGGGGCCTCGGAGCTGTTTTTT. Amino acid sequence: CASSGQGASELFF.

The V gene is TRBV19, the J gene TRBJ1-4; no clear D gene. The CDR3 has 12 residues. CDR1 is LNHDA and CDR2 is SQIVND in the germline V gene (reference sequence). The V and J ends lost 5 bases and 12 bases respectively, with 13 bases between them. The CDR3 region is CASSGSVRELFF. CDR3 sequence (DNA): TGTGCCAGTAGTGGCTCCGTACGTGAACTGTTTTTT.

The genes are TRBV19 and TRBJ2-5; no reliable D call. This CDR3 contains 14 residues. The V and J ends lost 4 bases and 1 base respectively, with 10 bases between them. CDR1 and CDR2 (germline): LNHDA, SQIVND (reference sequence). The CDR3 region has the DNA TGTGCCAGTAGTACTCTAGGCCTCCAAGAGACCCAGTACTTC. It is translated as CASSTLGLQETQYF.

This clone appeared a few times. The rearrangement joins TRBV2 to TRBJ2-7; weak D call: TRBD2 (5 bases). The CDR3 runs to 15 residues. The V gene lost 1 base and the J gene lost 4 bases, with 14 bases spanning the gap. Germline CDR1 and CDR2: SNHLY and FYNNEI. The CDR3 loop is CASSEGGAPLYEQYF. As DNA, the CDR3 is TGTGCCAGCAGTGAAGGGGGAGCCCCCCTTTACGAGCAGTACTTC.

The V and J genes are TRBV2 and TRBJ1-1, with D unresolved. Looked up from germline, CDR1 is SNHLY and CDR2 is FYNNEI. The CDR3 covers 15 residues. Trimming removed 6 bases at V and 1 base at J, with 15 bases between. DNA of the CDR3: TGTGCCAGCAGCCCCTTGGGGAGTGGGAACACTGAAGCTTTCTTT. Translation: CASSPLGSGNTEAFF.

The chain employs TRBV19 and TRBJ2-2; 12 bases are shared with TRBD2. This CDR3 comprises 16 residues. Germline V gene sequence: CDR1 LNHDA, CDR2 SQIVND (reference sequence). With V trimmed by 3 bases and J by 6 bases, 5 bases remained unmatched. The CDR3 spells CASSIGLAGFSGELFF. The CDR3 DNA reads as TGTGCCAGTAGTATCGGACTAGCGGGGTTCTCCGGGGAGCTGTTTTTT.

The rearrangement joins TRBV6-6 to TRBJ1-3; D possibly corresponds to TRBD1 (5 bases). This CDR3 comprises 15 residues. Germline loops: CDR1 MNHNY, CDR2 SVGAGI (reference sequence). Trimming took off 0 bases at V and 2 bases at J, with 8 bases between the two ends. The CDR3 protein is CASSYSGAAGNTIYF. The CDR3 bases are TGTGCCAGCAGTTACTCCGGGGCGGCTGGAAACACCATATATTTT.

The CDR3 nucleotides read TGTGCCAGCAGCTTAGGTTCAGGGGTAAGGAACACTGAAGCTTTCTTT. It yields the protein CASSLGSGVRNTEAFF. The chain recombines TRBV7-9 with TRBJ1-1; D may be TRBD1 (6 bases). Trimming pared 1 base from V and 1 base from J, leaving 13 bases between. CDR3 length equals 16 residues. Germline V gives CDR1 SEHNR, CDR2 FQNEAQ (reference sequence).

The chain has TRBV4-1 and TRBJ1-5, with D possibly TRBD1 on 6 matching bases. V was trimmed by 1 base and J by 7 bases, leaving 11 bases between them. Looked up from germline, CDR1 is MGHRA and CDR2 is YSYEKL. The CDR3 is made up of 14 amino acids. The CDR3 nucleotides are TGCGCCAGCAGCCAAGGGACAGTTCAGCAGCCCCAGCATTTT. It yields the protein CASSQGTVQQPQHF.

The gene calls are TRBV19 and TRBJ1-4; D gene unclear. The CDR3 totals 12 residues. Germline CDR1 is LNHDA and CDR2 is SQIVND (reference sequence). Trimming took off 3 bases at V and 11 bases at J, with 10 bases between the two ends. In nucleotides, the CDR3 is TGTGCCAGTAGTATCCTCGACGGGAAACTGTTTTTT. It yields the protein CASSILDGKLFF.

The CDR3 DNA is TGTGCCAGCACCACCCGCGTGGAAGGTTCACCCCTCCACTTT. It codes for CASTTRVEGSPLHF. The gene calls are TRBV28 and TRBJ1-6, with D uncertain. The CDR3 has 14 amino acids. V was pared by 7 bases and J by 9 bases, with 16 bases between. Germline V gene data show CDR1 as MDHEN and CDR2 as SYDVKM.

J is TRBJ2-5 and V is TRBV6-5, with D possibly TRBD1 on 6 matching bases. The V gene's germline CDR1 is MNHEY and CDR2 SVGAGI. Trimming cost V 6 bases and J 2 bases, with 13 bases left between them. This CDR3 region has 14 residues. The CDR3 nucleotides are TGTGCCAGCAGAACGTCCAGGGGACAAGAGACCCAGTACTTC. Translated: CASRTSRGQETQYF.

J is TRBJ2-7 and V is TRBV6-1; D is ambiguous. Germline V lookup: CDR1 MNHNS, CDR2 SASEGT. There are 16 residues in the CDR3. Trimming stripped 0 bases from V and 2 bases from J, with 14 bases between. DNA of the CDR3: TGTGCCAGCAGTGAAGCGCTTTCGGGCCCGACCTACGAGCAGTACTTC. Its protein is CASSEALSGPTYEQYF.

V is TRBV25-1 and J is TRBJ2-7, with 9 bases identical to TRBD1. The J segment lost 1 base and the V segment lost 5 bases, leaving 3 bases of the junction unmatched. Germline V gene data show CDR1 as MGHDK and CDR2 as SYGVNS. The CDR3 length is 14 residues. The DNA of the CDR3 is TGTGCCAGCAGTTCTGGACAGGGGTCCTACGAGCAGTACTTC. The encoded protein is CASSSGQGSYEQYF.

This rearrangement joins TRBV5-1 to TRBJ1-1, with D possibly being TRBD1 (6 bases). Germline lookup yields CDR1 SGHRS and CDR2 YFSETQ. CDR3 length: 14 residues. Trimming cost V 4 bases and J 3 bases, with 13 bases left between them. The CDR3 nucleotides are TGCGCCAGCAGCACACAGGGAGGAGACACTGAAGCTTTCTTT. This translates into CASSTQGGDTEAFF.

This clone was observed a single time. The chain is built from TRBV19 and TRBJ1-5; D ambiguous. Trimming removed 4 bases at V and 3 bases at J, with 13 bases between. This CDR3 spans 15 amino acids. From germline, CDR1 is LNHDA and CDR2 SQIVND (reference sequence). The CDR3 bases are TGTGCCAGTAGTACCCCTAGGAGGACCAATCAGCCCCAGCATTTT. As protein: CASSTPRRTNQPQHF.

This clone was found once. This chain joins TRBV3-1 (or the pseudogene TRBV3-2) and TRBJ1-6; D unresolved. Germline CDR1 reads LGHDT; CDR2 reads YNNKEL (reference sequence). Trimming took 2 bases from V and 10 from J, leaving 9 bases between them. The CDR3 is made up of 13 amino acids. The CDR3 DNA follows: TGTGCCAGCAGCCAATACGAGGGATCACCCCTCCACTTT. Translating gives CASSQYEGSPLHF.

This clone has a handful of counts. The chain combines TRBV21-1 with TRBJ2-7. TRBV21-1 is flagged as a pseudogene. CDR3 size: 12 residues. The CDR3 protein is CASSKWGYEQYF. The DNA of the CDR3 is TGTGCCAGCAGCAAATGGGGGTACGAGCAGTACTTC.

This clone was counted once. This chain's CDR3 is CASSPSGVNSPLHF. The CDR3 DNA follows: TGTGCCAGCAGCCCCTCAGGGGTTAATTCACCCCTCCACTTT. The chain is built from TRBV3-1 (or the pseudogene TRBV3-2) and TRBJ1-6; TRBD1 might be the D (6 bases). Germline V CDR1 and CDR2: LGHDT, YNNKEL (reference sequence). This CDR3 region has 14 residues. V shed 4 bases and J shed 6 bases, with 10 bases lying between them.